A single T cell receptor beta chain is shown here with its context. The data were taken from a study of technical replicates of blood from several donors. Clones were sequenced by immunoSEQ multiplex PCR, and TCRdb holds only the in-frame ones, with some missing. The sample yields about 91,000 clones, under 95% seen once. Germline CDR1 and CDR2: SGHNT and YENEEA. Germline trimming cut 1 base from V and 4 bases from J; bases unmatched to any gene: 9. The CDR3 is 17 amino acids. The chain carries TRBV11-3 and TRBJ2-3; the match to TRBD2 covers 9 bases. The TCR was taken from a human donor in good health. The sample taken for sequencing was T cells isolated from PBMCs. The CDR3 reads CASSLGVAGENADTQYF. In nucleotides, the CDR3 is TGTGCCAGCAGCTTAGGGGTAGCGGGAGAGAATGCAGATACGCAGTATTTT.